The 23 T cell receptor beta chains reported below all come from one sample, sequenced in a study of neurological immune-mediated disorders. TCRdb redid the calling of the 5' RACE reads with MiXCR, one entry per CDR3 protein. Found here are some 30,000 distinct CDR3 sequences, 16% of them singletons; the top ten hold about 5%. Time point meaning: technical triplicate 3. Sequencing was done on a sample of CD4+ T cells from blood. The receptors derive from a female donor with HTLV-1-associated myelopathy (HAM/TSP).

This clonotype was counted many times. The V and J genes are TRBV7-2 and TRBJ2-3; 15 bases are a match to TRBD2. The V and J ends lost 5 bases and 7 bases, in that order; junction bases with no gene match: 7. Germline V gene data show CDR1 as SGHTA and CDR2 as FQGNSA. This CDR3 has 16 amino acids. The CDR3 spells CASSPWTSGGANTQYF. CDR3 nucleotides: TGTGCCAGCAGCCCCTGGACTAGCGGGGGGGCAAATACGCAGTATTTT.

This clonotype was detected ten times or more. CDR3 protein: CASRLGAEGYTF. The CDR3 DNA sequence: TGTGCCAGTAGACTGGGTGCCGAGGGCTACACCTTC. The genes are TRBV6-1 and TRBJ1-2; D call uncertain. CDR1 and CDR2 (germline): MNHNS, SASEGT. Deletions cut 9 bases from V and 8 bases from J, with 16 bases between. The CDR3 is 12 residues long.

This clonotype appeared many times. The rearrangement joins TRBV15 to TRBJ2-7; TRBD1 or TRBD2 may be the D gene (6 bases each). This CDR3 is built from 14 residues. Germline V CDR1 and CDR2: LNHNV, YYDKDF (reference sequence). The germline V and J ends were trimmed by 0 bases and 7 bases, with 13 bases remaining between them. CDR3: CATSRDLGGGEQYF. CDR3 in DNA: TGTGCCACCAGCAGAGATCTCGGGGGCGGGGAGCAGTACTTC.

Ten or more counts support this clonotype. This rearrangement joins TRBV18 to TRBJ1-5, with D perhaps TRBD1 (6 bases). CDR3 length: 16 residues. V lost 4 bases and J 6 bases, leaving 19 bases between the germline ends. From germline, CDR1 is KGHSH and CDR2 LQKENI. CDR3: CASSLAPGARGQPQHF. The CDR3 bases are TGTGCCAGCTCACTAGCCCCGGGGGCGCGAGGTCAGCCCCAGCATTTT.

The sample holds many counts of this clonotype. The chain is built from TRBV3-1 and TRBJ2-3, with 9 nucleotides matching TRBD2. CDR1 LGHDT and CDR2 YNNKEL come from the germline V gene (reference sequence). This CDR3 comprises 18 residues. The J segment lost 3 bases and the V segment lost 1 base, leaving 11 bases of the junction unmatched. The DNA for the CDR3 is TGTGCCAGCAGCCAAGGGCCGGTAGCGGGAGAGGCGACAGATACGCAGTATTTT. Translated: CASSQGPVAGEATDTQYF.

This clonotype was counted ten times or more. The chain joins TRBV12-3 or TRBV12-4 to TRBJ2-1; tentatively, D is TRBD1 (5 bases). This CDR3 comprises 13 residues. V lost 5 bases and J lost 2, with 7 bases in between. The CDR3: CASSPTAYNEQFF. In nucleotides, the CDR3 is TGTGCCAGCAGTCCGACAGCCTACAATGAGCAGTTCTTC.

This clonotype was counted many times. This chain links TRBV20-1 with TRBJ1-5; a possible D gene is TRBD1 (6 bases). This CDR3 is built from 14 residues. Per germline, CDR1 DFQATT and CDR2 SNEGSKA (reference sequence). Trimming took off 1 base at V and 6 bases at J, with 13 bases between the two ends. CDR3 DNA sequence: TGCAGTGCTAGAGCTCGGGGGGCGGGTCAGCCCCAGCATTTT. It encodes CSARARGAGQPQHF.

Ten or more counts support this clonotype. The chain uses TRBV6-6 and TRBJ1-6; 9 bases fit TRBD1. CDR3 size: 15 residues. Germline-derived CDR1 and CDR2 are MNHNY and SVGAGI (reference sequence). The ends lost 2 bases at V and 8 bases at J; junction bases unmatched: 4. CDR3 sequence (DNA): TGTGCCAGCAGTTACCCCGGGACAGGGTATTCACCCCTCCACTTT. Translating gives CASSYPGTGYSPLHF.

There are many counts of this clonotype. The chain couples TRBV5-1 to TRBJ2-1, with D maybe TRBD2 (5 bases). Trimming stripped 2 bases from V and 4 bases from J, with 10 bases between. Germline lookup yields CDR1 SGHRS and CDR2 YFSETQ. CDR3 length equals 14 residues. CDR3 sequence: CASSLEGQYNEQFF. The CDR3 DNA follows: TGCGCCAGCAGCTTAGAGGGCCAGTACAATGAGCAGTTCTTC.

In its sample, this clonotype was seen many times. This chain connects TRBV7-3 to TRBJ2-5; 10 bases line up with TRBD2. V trimming: 5 bases; J trimming: 4 bases; junction bases outside the gene matches: 10. The CDR3 consists of 16 residues. Germline V gene sequence: CDR1 SGHTA, CDR2 FQGTGA. The CDR3 nucleotides are TGTGCCAGCAGCCTGGGACTAGCGCCTATCGGAGAGACCCAGTACTTC. This gives the protein CASSLGLAPIGETQYF.

Ten or more counts support this clonotype. V gene TRBV6-1 combines with J gene TRBJ1-1, with 7 bases identical to TRBD1. The ends lost 10 bases at V and 3 bases at J; junction bases unmatched: 8. The CDR3 is 13 residues long. The V gene's germline CDR1 is MNHNS and CDR2 SASEGT. This chain's CDR3 is CANRGRVDTEAFF. The CDR3 DNA follows: TGTGCCAACAGGGGTCGCGTGGACACTGAAGCTTTCTTT.

This clonotype was observed many times. V usage is TRBV7-6 and J usage is TRBJ2-7; no definite D call. In germline, CDR1 is SGHVS, CDR2 FNYEAQ. V was clipped by 5 bases and J by 2 bases, with 13 bases between them. CDR3 size: 14 residues. The CDR3 DNA follows: TGTGCCAGCAGCCCCATTTCGAGCGCCTACGAGCAGTACTTC. Translating it yields CASSPISSAYEQYF. Supplemented by reference TRBV7-6 and TRBJ2-7, the full variable domain reads GAGVSQSPRYKVTKRGQDVALRCDPISGHVSLYWYRQALGQGPEFLTYFNYEAQQDKSGLPNDRFSAERPEGSISTLTIQRTEQRDSAMYRCASSPISSAYEQYFGPGTRLTVT.

This clonotype was seen at least ten times. CDR3 nucleotide sequence: TGCAGTGCTAGAGAGGTGGGGTGGGGGAATCAGCCCCAGCATTTT. It is translated as CSAREVGWGNQPQHF. The chain combines TRBV20-1 with TRBJ1-5; D is perhaps TRBD1 (5 bases). There are 15 residues in the CDR3. CDR1 DFQATT and CDR2 SNEGSKA come from the germline V gene (reference sequence). Between the trimmed V and J ends, which lost 0 bases and 4 bases, there was a span of 13 bases.

This clonotype was detected ten times or more. The rearrangement joins TRBV20-1 to TRBJ1-6; D possibly corresponds to TRBD1 (6 bases). V lost 6 bases, J lost 4 bases, and 13 bases lay in between. The CDR3 covers 14 residues. CDR1 is DFQATT and CDR2 is SNEGSKA in the germline V gene (reference sequence). Here the CDR3 DNA reads TGCAGTGCCCCCGACAGGAAATATAATTCACCCCTCCACTTT. It specifies CSAPDRKYNSPLHF.

This clonotype was counted at least ten times. This sequence joins TRBV2 and TRBJ1-1; the match to TRBD1 covers 9 bases. Trimming took 8 bases from V and 3 from J; bases not matched to a gene: 4. Germline CDR1 SNHLY, CDR2 FYNNEI. This CDR3 has 13 residues. CDR3 nucleotides: TGTGCCAGCGGCAGACAGGGGGACACTGAAGCTTTCTTT. Encoded protein: CASGRQGDTEAFF.

This clonotype was observed many times. This rearrangement joins TRBV2 to TRBJ2-2; perhaps TRBD1 as D (6 bases). Germline assignment: CDR1 SNHLY and CDR2 FYNNEI. The length of the CDR3 is 12 residues. Trimming stripped 11 bases from V and 4 bases from J, with 11 bases between. CDR3 in DNA: TGTGCCGCTACAGGGTTCACCGGGGAGCTGTTTTTT. Translation gives CAATGFTGELFF.

This clonotype was seen repeatedly, ten times or more. This chain connects TRBV20-1 to TRBJ2-3, with 7 bases aligning to TRBD2. Germline V gene lookup returns CDR1 DFQATT and CDR2 SNEGSKA (reference sequence). Trimming cost V 1 base and J 4 bases; bases outside gene matches: 8. This CDR3 has 15 residues. The CDR3 DNA reads as TGCAGTGCTAGAGGGGGGAGCGGGAAGGCAGATACGCAGTATTTT. Amino acid sequence: CSARGGSGKADTQYF.

This clonotype was seen at least ten times. This rearrangement joins TRBV6-2 or TRBV6-3 to TRBJ2-4; 7 bases fit TRBD2. The CDR3 consists of 17 residues. Trimming cost V 6 bases and J 3 bases; bases outside gene matches: 14. Germline CDR1 and CDR2: MNHEY and SVGEGT. CDR3 coding DNA: TGTGCCAGCAGGAAGATTACCGGGGGGACCGTCAAAAACATTCAGTACTTC. Translating gives CASRKITGGTVKNIQYF.

The sample holds many counts of this clonotype. This chain uses TRBV10-3 with TRBJ2-7, with 11 bases aligning to TRBD1. Germline CDR1 ENHRY, CDR2 SYGVKD. This CDR3 region has 14 residues. The J segment lost 3 bases and the V segment lost 6 bases, leaving 4 bases of the junction unmatched. CDR3 region: CAISPGQGVYEQYF. The CDR3 DNA reads as TGTGCCATCAGCCCGGGACAGGGGGTCTACGAGCAGTACTTC.

J is TRBJ2-7 and V is TRBV30, with D perhaps TRBD1 or TRBD2 (5 bases each). Deletions cut 0 bases from V and 6 bases from J, with 9 bases between. Germline V gene data show CDR1 as GTSNPN and CDR2 as SVGIG (reference sequence). The CDR3 spans 12 residues. The CDR3 DNA follows: TGTGCCTGGAGTGTATCAGGGAGCGAGCAGTACTTC. Protein sequence: CAWSVSGSEQYF.

The gene calls are TRBV5-1 and TRBJ2-3; 9 bases align to TRBD1. This CDR3 contains 14 residues. V lost 2 bases to trimming and J lost 5 bases; unmatched junction nucleotides: 3. Germline CDR1 SGHRS, CDR2 YFSETQ. The CDR3 region is CASSLQGAEDTQYF. In DNA form, the CDR3 reads TGCGCCAGCAGCTTACAGGGGGCAGAAGATACGCAGTATTTT.

This clonotype has at least ten counts. The chain uses TRBV7-3 and TRBJ2-1; D gene unclear. Germline CDR1 is SGHTA and CDR2 is FQGTGA. V lost 0 bases, J lost 12 bases, and 12 bases lay in between. This CDR3 is 13 amino acids long. The CDR3 DNA is TGTGCCAGCAGCTTAACTCCCTCGGATGGGCAGTTCTTC. Encoded protein: CASSLTPSDGQFF.

This clonotype rates as medium-sized (0.01 to 0.1%). An end of the junction does not agree with germline; a read error may underlie this. The chain has TRBV20-1 and TRBJ1-2; D call uncertain. Germline loops: CDR1 DFQATT, CDR2 SNEGSKA (reference sequence). The length of the CDR3 is 12 residues. CDR3 region: CSARTVNYVYTF. CDR3 coding DNA: TGCAGTGCTAGGACGGTGAACTATGTCTACACCTTC.